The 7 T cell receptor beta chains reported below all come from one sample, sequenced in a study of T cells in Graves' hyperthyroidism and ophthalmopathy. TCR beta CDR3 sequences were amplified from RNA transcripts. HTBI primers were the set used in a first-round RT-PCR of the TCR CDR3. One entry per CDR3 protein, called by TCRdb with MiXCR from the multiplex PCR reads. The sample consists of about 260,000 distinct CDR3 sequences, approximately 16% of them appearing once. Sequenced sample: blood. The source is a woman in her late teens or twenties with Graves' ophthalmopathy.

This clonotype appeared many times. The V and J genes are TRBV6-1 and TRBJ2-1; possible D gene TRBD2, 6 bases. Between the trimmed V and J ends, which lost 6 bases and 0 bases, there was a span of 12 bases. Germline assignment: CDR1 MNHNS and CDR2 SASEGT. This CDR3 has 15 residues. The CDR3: CASRPLASSYNEQFF. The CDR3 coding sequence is TGTGCCAGCAGGCCCCTAGCGAGCTCCTACAATGAGCAGTTCTTC.

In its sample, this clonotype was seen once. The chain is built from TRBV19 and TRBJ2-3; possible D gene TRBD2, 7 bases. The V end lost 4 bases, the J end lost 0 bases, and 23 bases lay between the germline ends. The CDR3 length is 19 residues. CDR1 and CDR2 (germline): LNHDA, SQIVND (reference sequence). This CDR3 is CASSRWGGRAVLSTDTQYF. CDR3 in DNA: TGTGCCAGTAGTAGGTGGGGGGGCAGAGCTGTCTTAAGCACAGATACGCAGTATTTT. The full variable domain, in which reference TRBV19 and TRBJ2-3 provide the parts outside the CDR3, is DGGITQSPKYLFRKEGQNVTLSCEQNLNHDAMYWYRQDPGQGLRLIYYSQIVNDFQKGDIAEGYSVSREKKESFPLTVTSAQKNPTAFYLCASSRWGGRAVLSTDTQYFGPGTRLTVL.

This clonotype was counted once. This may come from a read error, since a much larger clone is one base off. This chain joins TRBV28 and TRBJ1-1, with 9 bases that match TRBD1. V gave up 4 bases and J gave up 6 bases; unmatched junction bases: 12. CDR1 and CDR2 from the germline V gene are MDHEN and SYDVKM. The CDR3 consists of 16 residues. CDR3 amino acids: CASSSSGTGSSSEAFF. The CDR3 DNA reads TGTGCCAGCAGTTCATCCGGGACAGGGTCATCATCTGAAGCTTTCTTT.

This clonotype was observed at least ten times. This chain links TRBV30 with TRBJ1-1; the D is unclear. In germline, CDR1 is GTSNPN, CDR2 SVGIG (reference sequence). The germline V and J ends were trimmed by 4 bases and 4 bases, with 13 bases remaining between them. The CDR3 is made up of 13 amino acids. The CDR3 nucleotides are TGTGCCTGGATCTATTGGGAGGGCACTGAAGCTTTCTTT. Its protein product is CAWIYWEGTEAFF.

The CDR3 region has the DNA TGCGCCAGCAGCCAAGTTGGGAATAGCAATCAGCCCCAGCATTTT. It yields the protein CASSQVGNSNQPQHF. The chain joins TRBV4-1 to TRBJ1-5; D remains unclear. There are 15 residues in the CDR3. V shed 1 base and J shed 0 bases, with 7 bases lying between them. Germline V gives CDR1 MGHRA, CDR2 YSYEKL.

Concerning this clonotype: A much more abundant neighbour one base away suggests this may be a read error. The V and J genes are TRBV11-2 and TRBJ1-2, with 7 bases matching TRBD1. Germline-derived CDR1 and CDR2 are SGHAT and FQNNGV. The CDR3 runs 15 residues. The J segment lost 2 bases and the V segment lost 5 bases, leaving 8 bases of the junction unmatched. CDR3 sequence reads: CASSITGAPNYGYTF. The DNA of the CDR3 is TGTGCCAGCAGCATTACAGGGGCCCCCAACTATGGCTACACCTTC.

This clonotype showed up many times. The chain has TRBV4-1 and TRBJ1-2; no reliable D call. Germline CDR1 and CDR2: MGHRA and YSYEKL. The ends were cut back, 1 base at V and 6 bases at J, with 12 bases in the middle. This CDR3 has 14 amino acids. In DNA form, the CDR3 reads TGCGCCAGCAGCCAAGTGGGCAGTCTTGATGGCTACACCTTC. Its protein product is CASSQVGSLDGYTF.